One sample yielded the 15 T cell receptor beta chains listed below, sequenced in a study of cytomegalovirus exposure and HLA in healthy donors. Primers included in the PCR were 60 Vbeta and 13 Jbeta primers. Clones were sequenced by immunoSEQ multiplex PCR, and TCRdb holds only the in-frame ones, with some missing. Among 100,000 to 150,000 clones listed, more than 60% were seen once. Source material: PBMCs. These receptors came from a man aged 30-40 years in good health and CMV-seronegative.

The chain recombines TRBV9 with TRBJ2-5, with 8 bases that match TRBD2. V shed 3 bases, J shed 1 base, and the junction held 5 bases outside the gene matches. The length of the CDR3 is 15 residues. Germline V gives CDR1 SGDLS, CDR2 YYNGEE. The CDR3, as DNA: TGTGCCAGCAGCGCCTTAGCGGGGATCCAAGAGACCCAGTACTTC. Translation: CASSALAGIQETQYF. The entire variable domain, with the rest obtained from reference TRBV9 and TRBJ2-5, is as follows: DSGVTQTPKHLITATGQRVTLRCSPRSGDLSVYWYQQSLDQGLQFLIQYYNGEERAKGNILERFSAQQFPDLHSELNLSSLELGDSALYFCASSALAGIQETQYFGPGTRLLVL.

The chain links TRBV4-1 to TRBJ1-1, with D tentatively TRBD1 (6 bases). The ends were cut back, 0 bases at V and 4 bases at J, with 12 bases in the middle. Germline CDR1 is MGHRA and CDR2 is YSYEKL. This CDR3 contains 15 residues. CDR3 region: CASSQEAGVGTEAFF. For the CDR3, the DNA is TGCGCCAGCAGCCAAGAAGCAGGGGTGGGCACTGAAGCTTTCTTT.

This clone was seen just once. This rearrangement joins TRBV5-5 to TRBJ1-4; 10 bases fit TRBD1. V dropped 0 bases and J dropped 6; count of bases not matched to a gene: 8. The CDR3 sequence is 17 residues long. CDR1 is SGHKS, CDR2 YYEKEE, per germline (reference sequence). The CDR3 loop is CASSLGPGTGVYEKLFF. As DNA, the CDR3 is TGTGCCAGCAGCTTGGGGCCCGGGACAGGGGTATATGAAAAACTGTTTTTT.

The chain combines TRBV15 with TRBJ1-5, with 10 bases aligning to TRBD1. The germline gives CDR1 LNHNV, CDR2 YYDKDF (reference sequence). This CDR3 is built from 18 residues. V lost 6 bases to trimming and J lost 1 base; unmatched junction nucleotides: 12. The CDR3 region has the DNA TGTGCCACCAGAGACGGACAGGGGGGTATGATGAGCAATCAGCCCCAGCATTTT. Its protein product is CATRDGQGGMMSNQPQHF.

This chain connects TRBV6-6 to TRBJ1-4, with D unresolved. CDR3 length: 13 residues. V dropped 8 bases and J dropped 4 bases, with 11 bases sitting between them. Germline lookup yields CDR1 MNHNY and CDR2 SVGAGI (reference sequence). The CDR3 spells CASQPGGNEKLFF. As DNA, the CDR3 is TGTGCCAGCCAACCAGGAGGTAATGAAAAACTGTTTTTT.

The chain employs TRBV6-1 and TRBJ2-5; D may be TRBD2 (7 bases). Germline CDR1 MNHNS, CDR2 SASEGT. The CDR3 extends over 14 amino acids. The V gene lost 10 bases and the J gene lost 5 bases, with 20 bases spanning the gap. The CDR3 sequence: CANGGARGRETQYF. The CDR3 nucleotides read TGTGCCAATGGGGGGGCGCGGGGTCGTGAGACCCAGTACTTC.

The DNA for the CDR3 is TGTGCCAGCAGTCAACCCCGGCTATGGCGGAATTCACCCCTCCACTTT. This translates into CASSQPRLWRNSPLHF. This chain joins TRBV7-8 and TRBJ1-6; D is unclear. Germline CDR1 SGHVS, CDR2 FQNEAQ. CDR3 length equals 16 residues. With 6 bases removed from V and 7 bases from J, the gap between germline ends came to 19 bases.

The chain uses TRBV9 and TRBJ2-2; weak D call: TRBD2 (6 bases). Trimming stripped 5 bases from V and 0 bases from J, with 11 bases between. The CDR3 is 15 amino acids. Germline V gene sequence: CDR1 SGDLS, CDR2 YYNGEE. CDR3 loop: CASRQAGSNTGELFF. CDR3 coding DNA: TGTGCCAGCAGACAAGCGGGCTCGAACACCGGGGAGCTGTTTTTT.

This clone showed up just a few times. At one end the junction does not follow the germline gene, possibly because of a read error. This rearrangement joins TRBV7-3 to TRBJ2-1; no firm D call. The CDR3 is 14 amino acids. CDR1 and CDR2 from the germline V gene are SGHTA and FQGTGA. The CDR3 protein is CASSLTGTYNEQLF. In DNA, the CDR3 is TGTGCCAGCAGCTTAACGGGCACCTACAATGAGCAGCTCTTC.

V usage is TRBV9 and J usage is TRBJ1-1, with D uncertain. CDR3 length equals 14 residues. Per germline, CDR1 SGDLS and CDR2 YYNGEE. The V and J ends lost 3 bases and 5 bases respectively, with 14 bases between them. CDR3 nucleotide sequence: TGTGCCAGCAGCGCGGACCCCCGAGGGACTGAAGCTTTCTTT. Residues: CASSADPRGTEAFF.

V gene TRBV27 combines with J gene TRBJ2-7, with 9 nucleotides matching TRBD1. CDR3 size: 15 residues. Germline CDR1 reads MNHEY; CDR2 reads SMNVEV (reference sequence). The V and J ends lost 6 bases and 0 bases, in that order; junction bases with no gene match: 6. The CDR3 DNA is TGTGCCAGCAGCTGGACAGGGGTAAGCTCCTACGAGCAGTACTTC. Amino acids: CASSWTGVSSYEQYF.

V and J are TRBV10-3 and TRBJ2-1; a weak D match, TRBD2 (6 bases). Germline CDR1 ENHRY, CDR2 SYGVKD. The ends were cut back, 3 bases at V and 9 bases at J, with 9 bases in the middle. The CDR3 is 12 residues long. CDR3: CAISERGSEQFF. In nucleotides, the CDR3 is TGTGCCATCAGTGAACGGGGGAGTGAGCAGTTCTTC.

This sequence joins TRBV6-5 and TRBJ1-1; D may be TRBD1 (5 bases). Germline lookup yields CDR1 MNHEY and CDR2 SVGAGI. V gave up 8 bases and J gave up 1 base, with 11 bases separating them. The CDR3 runs to 13 residues. CDR3 sequence reads: CASGGVANTEAFF. The CDR3 DNA is TGTGCCAGCGGAGGGGTGGCGAACACTGAAGCTTTCTTT.

The chain uses TRBV5-7 and TRBJ1-5; 7 bases align to TRBD1. TRBV5-7 is noted as an ORF with a role that remains uncertain. After removal of 4 bases from V and 3 bases from J, the junction contained 4 bases not matched to a gene. The CDR3 covers 14 residues. CDR3 residues: CASSRDRDNQPQHF. CDR3 coding DNA: TGTGCCAGCAGCCGTGACAGGGACAATCAGCCCCAGCATTTT.

The chain combines TRBV18 with TRBJ1-1; TRBD1 matches 7 bases. Trimming removed 8 bases from V and 4 bases from J; junction bases left unmatched: 7. Germline lookup yields CDR1 KGHSH and CDR2 LQKENI. This CDR3 contains 13 residues. This CDR3 reads CASDRDRVTEAFF. CDR3 in DNA: TGTGCCAGCGACAGGGATCGAGTCACTGAAGCTTTCTTT.